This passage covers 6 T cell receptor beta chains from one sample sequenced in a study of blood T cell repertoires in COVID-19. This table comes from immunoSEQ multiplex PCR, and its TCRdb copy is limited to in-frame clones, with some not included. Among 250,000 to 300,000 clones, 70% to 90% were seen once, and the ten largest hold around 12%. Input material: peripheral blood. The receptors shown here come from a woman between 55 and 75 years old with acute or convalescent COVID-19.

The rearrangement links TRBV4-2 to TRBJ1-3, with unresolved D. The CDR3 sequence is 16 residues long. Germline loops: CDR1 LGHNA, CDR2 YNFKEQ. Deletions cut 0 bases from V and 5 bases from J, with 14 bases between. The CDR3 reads CASSQDLSVPRNTIYF. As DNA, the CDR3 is TGTGCCAGCAGCCAAGATCTTTCAGTGCCAAGAAACACCATATATTTT.

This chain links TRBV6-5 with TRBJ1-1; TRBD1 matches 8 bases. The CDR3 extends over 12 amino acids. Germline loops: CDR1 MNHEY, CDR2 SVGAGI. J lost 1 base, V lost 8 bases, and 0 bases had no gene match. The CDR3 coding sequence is TGTGCCAGCGGACAGGGGAACACTGAAGCTTTCTTT. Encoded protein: CASGQGNTEAFF.

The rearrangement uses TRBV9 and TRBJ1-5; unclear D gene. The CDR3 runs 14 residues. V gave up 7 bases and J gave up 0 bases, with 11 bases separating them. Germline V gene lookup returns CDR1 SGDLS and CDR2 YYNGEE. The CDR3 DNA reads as TGTGCCAGCGCCAGCGGCAATAGCAATCAGCCCCAGCATTTT. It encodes CASASGNSNQPQHF.

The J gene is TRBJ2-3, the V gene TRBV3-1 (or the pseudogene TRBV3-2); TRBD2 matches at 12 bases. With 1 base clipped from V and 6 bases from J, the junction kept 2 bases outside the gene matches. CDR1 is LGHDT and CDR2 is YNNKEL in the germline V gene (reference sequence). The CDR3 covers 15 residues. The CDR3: CASSQGLAGADTQYF. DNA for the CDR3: TGTGCCAGCAGCCAAGGACTAGCGGGGGCTGATACGCAGTATTTT.

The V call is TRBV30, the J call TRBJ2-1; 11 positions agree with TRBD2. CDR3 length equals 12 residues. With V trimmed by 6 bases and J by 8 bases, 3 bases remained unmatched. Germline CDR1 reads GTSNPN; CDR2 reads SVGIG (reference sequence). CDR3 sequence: CACLAGGYEQFF. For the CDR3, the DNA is TGTGCCTGCCTAGCGGGAGGATATGAGCAGTTCTTC.

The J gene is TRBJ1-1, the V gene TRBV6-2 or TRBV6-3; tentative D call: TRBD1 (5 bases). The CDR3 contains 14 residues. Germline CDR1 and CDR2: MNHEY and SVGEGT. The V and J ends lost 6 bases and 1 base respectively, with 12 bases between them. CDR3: CASSKETANTEAFF. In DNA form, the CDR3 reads TGTGCCAGCAGCAAGGAGACAGCGAACACTGAAGCTTTCTTT.